The source of this T cell receptor (beta chain) is a study of T cells after yellow fever vaccination. General observations from the study: The booster saw the reappearance of most primary-vaccination clones (approximately 97% CD4, 88% CD8). Repertoires sorted by FACS could include abundant clonotypes that are contaminants from the bulk population.

The TCR cDNA carried a universal primer site and UMIs from 5'RACE template switching. A single record per CDR3 protein comes from TCRdb applying MiXCR to the 5' RACE reads. Among a few hundred thousand distinct CDR3 sequences listed, approximately 4% were seen once. This clonotype was seen more than once but under ten times. What it binds is unknown. This CDR3 region has 14 residues. V lost 4 bases to trimming and J lost 9 bases; unmatched junction nucleotides: 5. Germline V CDR1 and CDR2: LGHDT, YNNKEL (reference sequence). The chain links TRBV3-1 to TRBJ2-1, with TRBD2 matching 11 bases. Specimen: PBMCs, collected 5 days after the yellow fever booster vaccination. This TCR was sampled from a man between 18 and 29 years old who received the YFV17D yellow fever vaccine. CDR3 bases: TGTGCCAGCAGCCCAAGACTAGCGGGGATTGAGCAGTTCTTC. It translates to CASSPRLAGIEQFF.